This entry is about one TCR beta chain. Clones were read by immunoSEQ multiplex PCR, and TCRdb kept only the in-frame ones, dropping some. The sample includes over 65,000 clones, 91% of them seen just once. The CDR3 has 12 amino acids. Germline loops: CDR1 GTSNPN, CDR2 SVGIG (reference sequence). The V gene lost 5 bases and the J gene lost 1 base, with 8 bases spanning the gap. This sample stems from a study of T cell changes during pregnancy in multiple sclerosis. The source was peripheral blood, collected in the first trimester of pregnancy. This receptor was taken from a female donor in good health, enrolled as a control in a pregnancy study. The chain uses TRBV30 and TRBJ1-1; unclear D gene. The CDR3 nucleotides are TGTGCCTGGCACGCAGGGAACACTGAAGCTTTCTTT. Amino acids: CAWHAGNTEAFF.